A selection of T cell receptor beta chains follows, all from one sample in a study of shared clonotypes between healthy human individuals. Sequenced by immunoSEQ multiplex PCR; TCRdb stores in-frame clones only, minus some. This table has 1,400,000 or so clones, 97% to 99% appearing once. The sample comprised naive CD4+ T cells sorted from blood. The receptors were sampled from a young man in good health. The CDR3 runs from the conserved cysteine through the conserved F or W. The D gene is left open where the match is weak. The size of a clone is reported for some rows only, either as once, few or many, or as a class for expanded clones.

v_call: TRBV28
d_call: NA
j_call: TRBJ2-7
clone_size: NA
cdr3_aa: CASSLTGYEQYF
cdr3_nt: TGTGCCAGCAGTCTCACAGGGTACGAGCAGTACTTC

v_call: TRBV29-1
d_call: NA
j_call: TRBJ1-1
clone_size: NA
cdr3_aa: CSSAGNQQGATEAFF
cdr3_nt: TGCAGCTCCGCAGGTAACCAACAGGGAGCCACTGAAGCTTTCTTT

v_call: TRBV30
d_call: NA
j_call: TRBJ2-1
clone_size: NA
cdr3_aa: CAWSVQQGWITLEQFF
cdr3_nt: TGTGCCTGGAGTGTACAGCAGGGTTGGATAACGCTGGAGCAGTTCTTC

v_call: TRBV9
d_call: TRBD2
j_call: TRBJ2-2
clone_size: once
cdr3_aa: CASSLSSGSIGGELFF
cdr3_nt: TGTGCCAGCAGCCTCTCTAGCGGGAGTATTGGCGGGGAGCTGTTTTTT

v_call: TRBV27
d_call: TRBD1
j_call: TRBJ2-3
clone_size: once
cdr3_aa: CASSTRGQGTDTQYF
cdr3_nt: TGTGCCAGCAGTACTAGGGGACAGGGCACAGATACGCAGTATTTT

v_call: TRBV28
d_call: TRBD1
j_call: TRBJ2-7
clone_size: NA
cdr3_aa: CASSFRPGQVAWEQYF
cdr3_nt: TGTGCCAGCAGTTTTCGTCCGGGACAGGTGGCCTGGGAGCAGTACTTC

v_call: TRBV18
d_call: NA
j_call: TRBJ2-7
clone_size: once
cdr3_aa: CASAGLPAYEQYF
cdr3_nt: TGTGCCAGCGCGGGACTTCCCGCCTACGAGCAGTACTTC

v_call: TRBV28
d_call: NA
j_call: TRBJ2-1
clone_size: once
cdr3_aa: CASRGPVGQFF
cdr3_nt: TGTGCCAGCAGAGGGCCCGTTGGGCAGTTCTTC

v_call: TRBV28
d_call: NA
j_call: TRBJ2-1
clone_size: NA
cdr3_aa: CASSLLKPNEQFF
cdr3_nt: TGTGCCAGCAGTTTACTAAAGCCCAATGAGCAGTTCTTC

v_call: TRBV19
d_call: TRBD1
j_call: TRBJ1-2
clone_size: once
cdr3_aa: CASNHDRAGYGYTF
cdr3_nt: TGTGCCAGTAACCACGACAGGGCTGGCTATGGCTACACCTTC

v_call: TRBV5-1
d_call: TRBD2
j_call: TRBJ2-1
clone_size: NA
cdr3_aa: CASSLKLGLAFNEQFF
cdr3_nt: TGCGCCAGCAGCTTGAAACTAGGACTAGCCTTTAATGAGCAGTTCTTC

v_call: TRBV18
d_call: NA
j_call: TRBJ2-5
clone_size: NA
cdr3_aa: CATGYGWEETQYF
cdr3_nt: TGTGCCACCGGTTACGGCTGGGAGGAGACCCAGTACTTC

v_call: TRBV30
d_call: NA
j_call: TRBJ2-1
clone_size: NA
cdr3_aa: CAWRVWGEQFF
cdr3_nt: TGTGCCTGGAGGGTTTGGGGGGAGCAGTTCTTC

v_call: TRBV7-8
d_call: NA
j_call: TRBJ2-2
clone_size: NA
cdr3_aa: CASSHTRGTANTGELFF
cdr3_nt: TGTGCCAGCTCTCATACTAGAGGTACCGCGAACACCGGGGAGCTGTTTTTT

v_call: TRBV4-3
d_call: TRBD2
j_call: TRBJ2-3
clone_size: NA
cdr3_aa: CASRRTSGRTDTQYF
cdr3_nt: TGCGCCAGCAGGAGGACTAGCGGGAGAACAGATACGCAGTATTTT

v_call: TRBV6-5
d_call: NA
j_call: TRBJ2-3
clone_size: NA
cdr3_aa: CASSYEPGEPDTQYF
cdr3_nt: TGTGCCAGCAGTTACGAACCGGGAGAACCAGATACGCAGTATTTT

v_call: TRBV9
d_call: TRBD2
j_call: TRBJ2-2
clone_size: once
cdr3_aa: CASSEGGLAGGNTGELFF
cdr3_nt: TGTGCCAGCAGCGAGGGGGGACTAGCGGGAGGGAACACCGGGGAGCTGTTTTTT

v_call: TRBV5-1
d_call: NA
j_call: TRBJ1-4
clone_size: NA
cdr3_aa: CASSFGTGGEKLFF
cdr3_nt: TGCGCCAGCAGCTTTGGGACGGGAGGTGAAAAACTGTTTTTT

v_call: TRBV19
d_call: TRBD2
j_call: TRBJ2-3
clone_size: NA
cdr3_aa: CARRSGRAELDTQYF
cdr3_nt: TGTGCCAGACGTAGCGGGAGGGCCGAGTTAGATACGCAGTATTTT

v_call: TRBV28
d_call: NA
j_call: TRBJ2-3
clone_size: NA
cdr3_aa: CASSSPAGPSTDTQYF
cdr3_nt: TGTGCCAGCAGTTCCCCGGCAGGGCCCAGCACAGATACGCAGTATTTT

v_call: TRBV15
d_call: NA
j_call: TRBJ2-2
clone_size: NA
cdr3_aa: CATSRDSAVPTGELFF
cdr3_nt: TGTGCCACCAGCAGAGACTCAGCGGTCCCGACCGGGGAGCTGTTTTTT

v_call: TRBV10-2
d_call: TRBD2
j_call: TRBJ2-3
clone_size: NA
cdr3_aa: CASSRLAGGADTQYF
cdr3_nt: TGCGCCAGCAGTCGACTAGCGGGAGGGGCAGATACGCAGTATTTT

v_call: TRBV29-1
d_call: NA
j_call: TRBJ2-5
clone_size: NA
cdr3_aa: CSVVEGGETQYF
cdr3_nt: TGCAGCGTTGTCGAGGGTGGAGAGACCCAGTACTTC

v_call: TRBV27
d_call: NA
j_call: TRBJ1-1
clone_size: NA
cdr3_aa: CASSLGVDTEAFF
cdr3_nt: TGTGCCAGCAGTTTAGGGGTTGACACTGAAGCTTTCTTT

v_call: TRBV6-5
d_call: TRBD2
j_call: TRBJ2-7
clone_size: NA
cdr3_aa: CASSSPGTSGSYEQYF
cdr3_nt: TGTGCCAGCAGTTCCCCCGGGACTAGCGGCTCCTACGAGCAGTACTTC

v_call: TRBV6-1
d_call: TRBD1
j_call: TRBJ1-2
clone_size: NA
cdr3_aa: CASSEWTGIDGYTF
cdr3_nt: TGTGCCAGCAGTGAATGGACAGGAATCGATGGCTACACCTTC

v_call: TRBV10-3
d_call: NA
j_call: TRBJ2-3
clone_size: NA
cdr3_aa: CAISASASDTQYF
cdr3_nt: TGTGCCATCAGTGCTAGCGCCTCAGATACGCAGTATTTT

v_call: TRBV11-2
d_call: NA
j_call: TRBJ1-1
clone_size: NA
cdr3_aa: CASSSGGIGAFF
cdr3_nt: TGTGCCAGCAGCTCCGGGGGGATTGGAGCTTTCTTT

v_call: TRBV7-2
d_call: TRBD2
j_call: TRBJ2-1
clone_size: NA
cdr3_aa: CASSPAGLAGNEQFF
cdr3_nt: TGTGCCAGCAGCCCCGCCGGACTAGCGGGAAATGAGCAGTTCTTC

v_call: TRBV18
d_call: NA
j_call: TRBJ1-1
clone_size: NA
cdr3_aa: CASSPPRGRLYTEAFF
cdr3_nt: TGTGCCAGCTCACCACCGCGGGGGCGTCTGTACACTGAAGCTTTCTTT

v_call: TRBV7-8
d_call: TRBD1
j_call: TRBJ1-2
clone_size: NA
cdr3_aa: CASSSKGAPNYGYTF
cdr3_nt: TGTGCCAGCAGCTCTAAGGGGGCGCCTAACTATGGCTACACCTTC

v_call: TRBV5-1
d_call: NA
j_call: TRBJ1-4
clone_size: NA
cdr3_aa: CASSEGQNNEKLFF
cdr3_nt: TGCGCCAGCAGCGAAGGACAGAATAATGAAAAACTGTTTTTT

v_call: TRBV7-3
d_call: NA
j_call: TRBJ1-1
clone_size: NA
cdr3_aa: CASSLEGTNTEAFF
cdr3_nt: TGTGCCAGCAGCTTAGAGGGAACGAACACTGAAGCTTTCTTT

v_call: TRBV5-4
d_call: NA
j_call: TRBJ2-6
clone_size: NA
cdr3_aa: CASSLVHRTSSGANVLTF
cdr3_nt: TGTGCCAGCAGCTTGGTACACCGGACCAGCTCTGGGGCCAACGTCCTGACTTTC

v_call: TRBV6-5
d_call: NA
j_call: TRBJ1-2
clone_size: NA
cdr3_aa: CASSDPGDGYTF
cdr3_nt: TGTGCCAGCAGCGACCCAGGGGATGGCTACACCTTC

v_call: TRBV2
d_call: TRBD1
j_call: TRBJ2-3
clone_size: NA
cdr3_aa: CASIPGQAWGTDTQYF
cdr3_nt: TGTGCCAGCATCCCCGGACAGGCCTGGGGCACAGATACGCAGTATTTT

v_call: TRBV27
d_call: TRBD2
j_call: TRBJ2-1
clone_size: once
cdr3_aa: CASSLVAGGPYSYNEQFF
cdr3_nt: TGTGCCAGCAGTTTAGTAGCGGGAGGTCCTTACTCCTACAATGAGCAGTTCTTC

v_call: TRBV30
d_call: TRBD1
j_call: TRBJ2-7
clone_size: NA
cdr3_aa: CAWSMRDSHEQYF
cdr3_nt: TGTGCCTGGAGTATGAGGGACAGCCACGAGCAGTACTTC

v_call: TRBV28
d_call: TRBD2
j_call: TRBJ2-1
clone_size: NA
cdr3_aa: CATLLAGHNEQFF
cdr3_nt: TGTGCCACCCTACTAGCGGGTCACAATGAGCAGTTCTTC

v_call: TRBV7-3
d_call: TRBD1
j_call: TRBJ1-4
clone_size: NA
cdr3_aa: CASSVTGEEATNEKLFF
cdr3_nt: TGTGCCAGCAGCGTTACAGGGGAGGAAGCTACTAATGAAAAACTGTTTTTT

v_call: TRBV7-6
d_call: NA
j_call: TRBJ1-2
clone_size: NA
cdr3_aa: CASSPGIRARNYGYTF
cdr3_nt: TGTGCCAGCAGCCCAGGTATCAGGGCACGTAACTATGGCTACACCTTC

v_call: TRBV27
d_call: NA
j_call: TRBJ2-1
clone_size: NA
cdr3_aa: CASSRVGHFSYNEQFF
cdr3_nt: TGTGCCAGCAGTCGAGTGGGGCATTTTAGCTACAATGAGCAGTTCTTC

v_call: TRBV10-3
d_call: NA
j_call: TRBJ1-1
clone_size: NA
cdr3_aa: CAISESGQNTEAFF
cdr3_nt: TGTGCCATCAGTGAGTCAGGTCAGAACACTGAAGCTTTCTTT

v_call: TRBV27
d_call: TRBD2
j_call: TRBJ2-2
clone_size: once
cdr3_aa: CASSPFGAGAGELFF
cdr3_nt: TGTGCCAGCAGTCCTTTCGGTGCGGGAGCCGGGGAGCTGTTTTTT

v_call: TRBV29-1
d_call: TRBD1
j_call: TRBJ1-1
clone_size: NA
cdr3_aa: CSVAGQATGEAFF
cdr3_nt: TGCAGCGTTGCGGGACAGGCAACCGGTGAAGCTTTCTTT

v_call: TRBV28
d_call: NA
j_call: TRBJ2-5
clone_size: NA
cdr3_aa: CASRRLDSQRAQYF
cdr3_nt: TGTGCCAGCAGGAGATTGGACTCCCAAAGGGCCCAGTACTTC

v_call: TRBV28
d_call: NA
j_call: TRBJ1-2
clone_size: NA
cdr3_aa: CASSTGGLKIYTF
cdr3_nt: TGTGCCAGCAGCACTGGGGGCCTCAAAATCTACACCTTC

v_call: TRBV7-9
d_call: NA
j_call: TRBJ1-1
clone_size: NA
cdr3_aa: CASGSVNTEAFF
cdr3_nt: TGTGCCAGCGGTTCTGTGAACACTGAAGCTTTCTTT

v_call: TRBV6-1
d_call: NA
j_call: TRBJ2-3
clone_size: NA
cdr3_aa: CASSGVSTDTQYF
cdr3_nt: TGTGCCAGCAGCGGTGTTTCCACAGATACGCAGTATTTT

v_call: TRBV5-1
d_call: TRBD2
j_call: TRBJ2-5
clone_size: NA
cdr3_aa: CASSLGTSGGQETQYF
cdr3_nt: TGCGCCAGCAGCTTGGGAACTAGCGGGGGGCAAGAGACCCAGTACTTC

v_call: TRBV18
d_call: NA
j_call: TRBJ1-3
clone_size: NA
cdr3_aa: CASSPSTANTIYF
cdr3_nt: TGTGCCAGCTCACCATCGACAGCAAACACCATATATTTT

v_call: TRBV10-3
d_call: NA
j_call: TRBJ2-5
clone_size: NA
cdr3_aa: CAIAEAPETQYF
cdr3_nt: TGTGCCATCGCGGAGGCCCCGGAGACCCAGTACTTC

v_call: TRBV5-3
d_call: TRBD1
j_call: TRBJ1-1
clone_size: NA
cdr3_aa: CARNRFGTANTEAFF
cdr3_nt: TGTGCCAGAAACCGATTTGGGACAGCGAACACTGAAGCTTTCTTT

v_call: TRBV7-9
d_call: NA
j_call: TRBJ1-1
clone_size: NA
cdr3_aa: CASSFHGVRADTEAFF
cdr3_nt: TGTGCCAGCAGCTTTCACGGTGTGAGAGCGGATACTGAAGCTTTCTTT

v_call: TRBV23-1
d_call: NA
j_call: TRBJ2-7
clone_size: NA
cdr3_aa: CATLTRQSSYEQYF
cdr3_nt: TGCGCCACCCTGACGAGGCAGTCCTCCTACGAGCAGTACTTC

v_call: TRBV18
d_call: NA
j_call: TRBJ2-5
clone_size: NA
cdr3_aa: CASSPVPRTHQETQYF
cdr3_nt: TGTGCCAGCTCACCCGTGCCCAGGACGCACCAAGAGACCCAGTACTTC